This entry lists 18 T cell receptor beta chains sequenced from one sample in a study of blood T cell repertoires in COVID-19. Sequencing was performed with immunoSEQ multiplex PCR; in TCRdb, only in-frame clones are kept and a portion is missing. Altogether about 140,000 clones are present, about three quarters being singletons, with the ten largest covering 4.5%. The sequenced sample consisted of peripheral blood. These receptors originate from an elderly woman with active or convalescent COVID-19.

The chain employs TRBV7-3 and TRBJ2-1, with 11 bases identical to TRBD2. Germline lookup yields CDR1 SGHTA and CDR2 FQGTGA. Germline trimming cut 0 bases from V and 6 bases from J; bases unmatched to any gene: 1. The CDR3 sequence is 15 residues long. The CDR3 bases are TGTGCCAGCAGCTTAACTAGCGGGGGGGCCAATGAGCAGTTCTTC. It translates to CASSLTSGGANEQFF. Combining the CDR3 with reference TRBV7-3 and TRBJ2-1 gives the whole variable domain GAGVSQTPSNKVTEKGKYVELRCDPISGHTALYWYRQSLGQGPEFLIYFQGTGAADDSGLPNDRFFAVRPEGSVSTLKIQRTERGDSAVYLCASSLTSGGANEQFFGPGTRLTVL.

In this sample, this clone turned up a few times. The rearrangement joins TRBV3-1 (or the pseudogene TRBV3-2) to TRBJ1-5; D is possibly TRBD1 (6 bases). Between the trimmed V and J ends, which lost 5 bases and 0 bases, there was a span of 11 bases. The germline gives CDR1 LGHDT, CDR2 YNNKEL (reference sequence). CDR3 size: 15 residues. CDR3 protein: CASSATGISNQPQHF. The CDR3 DNA is TGTGCCAGCAGCGCTACAGGGATTAGCAATCAGCCCCAGCATTTT.

The V gene is TRBV9, the J gene TRBJ2-1, with D tentatively TRBD2 (6 bases). The ends were cut back, 6 bases at V and 4 bases at J, with 17 bases in the middle. Germline V gene sequence: CDR1 SGDLS, CDR2 YYNGEE. The CDR3 contains 15 residues. CDR3 sequence (DNA): TGTGCCAGCACCCAAGATGCTAGCGCTTACAATGAGCAGTTCTTC. Encoded protein: CASTQDASAYNEQFF.

V and J are TRBV11-3 and TRBJ2-7, with 7 bases fitting TRBD1. The CDR3 is 13 residues long. Trimming at V came to 5 bases and at J to 7 bases, leaving 8 bases not matched to a gene. Looked up from germline, CDR1 is SGHNT and CDR2 is YENEEA. As DNA, the CDR3 is TGTGCCAGCAGCAAAAACAGGGGCGGGGAGCAGTACTTC. It codes for CASSKNRGGEQYF.

The chain uses TRBV9 and TRBJ1-6; possible D gene TRBD1, 6 bases. V was shortened by 3 bases and J by 7 bases, with 14 bases between the two germline ends. The CDR3 is 15 residues long. Germline V gene lookup returns CDR1 SGDLS and CDR2 YYNGEE. This CDR3 reads CASSGQAVQNSPLHF. DNA of the CDR3: TGTGCCAGCAGCGGACAGGCTGTTCAGAATTCACCCCTCCACTTT.

The chain combines TRBV5-1 with TRBJ1-2, with 11 bases lining up with TRBD1. Looked up from germline, CDR1 is SGHRS and CDR2 is YFSETQ. V gave up 0 bases and J gave up 3 bases; unmatched junction bases: 7. The CDR3 loop spans 17 amino acids. In DNA, the CDR3 is TGCGCCAGCAGCTTGGCCTCATTGGACAGGGGGCACTATGGCTACACCTTC. It specifies CASSLASLDRGHYGYTF.

This rearrangement joins TRBV7-9 to TRBJ1-4; D not certain. The V and J ends lost 8 bases and 3 bases respectively, with 19 bases between them. The CDR3 has 16 amino acids. Germline V gene data show CDR1 as SEHNR and CDR2 as FQNEAQ (reference sequence). Written as DNA, the CDR3 is TGTGCCAGCCGAGCTTCCCTATCCGGAGCTAATGAAAAACTGTTTTTT. It specifies CASRASLSGANEKLFF.

The rearrangement joins TRBV29-1 to TRBJ1-2; D may be TRBD1 (6 bases). The CDR3 runs to 13 residues. Trimming stripped 0 bases from V and 6 bases from J, with 11 bases between. Looked up from germline, CDR1 is SQVTM and CDR2 is ANQGSEA. CDR3 coding DNA: TGCAGCGTTGAAGATCACAGGGTGAATGGCTACACCTTC. Translating gives CSVEDHRVNGYTF.

J is TRBJ1-4 and V is TRBV4-1; D is perhaps TRBD1 (6 bases). Trimming pared 5 bases from V and 4 bases from J, leaving 11 bases between. Germline CDR1 and CDR2: MGHRA and YSYEKL. The CDR3 consists of 14 residues. Here the CDR3 reads CASSVRDNNEKLFF. CDR3 coding DNA: TGCGCCAGCAGCGTCCGGGACAATAATGAAAAACTGTTTTTT.

This clone has only a few counts. The chain has TRBV6-6 and TRBJ1-3; a possible D gene is TRBD1 (6 bases). V lost 2 bases, J lost 4 bases, and 6 bases lay in between. Per germline, CDR1 MNHNY and CDR2 SVGAGI (reference sequence). CDR3 length equals 13 residues. The CDR3 reads CASSYGTGNTIYF. Written as DNA, the CDR3 is TGTGCCAGCAGTTACGGGACAGGAAACACCATATATTTT.

There are a few counts of this clone. The chain couples TRBV11-2 to TRBJ1-3; maybe TRBD1 (6 bases). The V end was cut by 5 bases, the J end by 0 bases, with 14 bases between. CDR1 is SGHAT and CDR2 is FQNNGV in the germline V gene. The CDR3 extends over 16 amino acids. The CDR3, as DNA: TGTGCCAGCAGCCCAGGGGTCAGGGGCTCTGGAAACACCATATATTTT. Amino acids: CASSPGVRGSGNTIYF.

The chain is built from TRBV11-2 and TRBJ2-7; 7 bases are a match to TRBD1. Trimming removed 0 bases from V and 9 bases from J; junction bases left unmatched: 5. The CDR3 has 13 amino acids. Germline V gene sequence: CDR1 SGHAT, CDR2 FQNNGV. CDR3 coding DNA: TGTGCCAGCAGCTTAGATCAACGGGACAGGCAGTACTTC. It is translated as CASSLDQRDRQYF.

CDR3 sequence: CASSPRTTGVNTEAFF. CDR3 in DNA: TGTGCCAGCTCACCACGAACTACAGGGGTGAACACTGAAGCTTTCTTT. The chain recombines TRBV18 with TRBJ1-1, with 7 bases that match TRBD1. The V and J ends lost 1 base and 0 bases, in that order; junction bases with no gene match: 5. Germline CDR1 and CDR2: KGHSH and LQKENI. The CDR3 consists of 16 residues.

The rearrangement links TRBV2 to TRBJ1-6; weak D call: TRBD1 (5 bases). The length of the CDR3 is 14 residues. The germline V and J ends were trimmed by 7 bases and 6 bases, with 13 bases remaining between them. CDR1 and CDR2 (germline): SNHLY, FYNNEI. CDR3 nucleotides: TGTGCCAGCACAGGGAGGCAAGCTAATTCACCCCTCCACTTT. Protein product: CASTGRQANSPLHF.

The chain couples TRBV13 to TRBJ1-5, with unresolved D. Trimming took 5 bases from V and 6 from J, leaving 8 bases between them. The CDR3 is 12 residues long. Looked up from germline, CDR1 is PRHDT and CDR2 is FYEKMQ (reference sequence). The CDR3: CASSHSSQPQHF. The DNA for the CDR3 is TGTGCCAGCAGCCACAGCTCTCAGCCCCAGCATTTT.

This clone was recorded at least ten times. The DNA for the CDR3 is TGTGCCAGCAGCGCGGTTAATTCACCCCTCCACTTT. Translation gives CASSAVNSPLHF. This rearrangement joins TRBV9 to TRBJ1-6; D gene unclear. V was pared by 3 bases and J by 6 bases, with 4 bases between. The CDR3 contains 12 residues. Germline V gives CDR1 SGDLS, CDR2 YYNGEE.

The V gene is TRBV3-1 (or the pseudogene TRBV3-2), the J gene TRBJ1-2; 8 bases are a match to TRBD1. The length of the CDR3 is 16 residues. Germline V gene lookup returns CDR1 LGHDT and CDR2 YNNKEL (reference sequence). The junction had 9 bases not matched to a gene; V was cut back by 2 bases and J by 4 bases. CDR3 sequence: CASSQLTGAGTYGYTF. CDR3 nucleotide sequence: TGTGCCAGCAGCCAACTGACAGGGGCCGGGACCTATGGCTACACCTTC.

The chain combines TRBV3-1 (or the pseudogene TRBV3-2) with TRBJ2-7, with TRBD2 as a possible D gene (6 bases). This CDR3 has 15 amino acids. V was clipped by 4 bases and J by 5 bases, with 18 bases between them. Germline loops: CDR1 LGHDT, CDR2 YNNKEL (reference sequence). The CDR3 region is CASSPNWGGGNEQYF. CDR3 DNA sequence: TGTGCCAGCAGCCCGAACTGGGGAGGCGGTAACGAGCAGTACTTC.